Listed below are T cell receptor beta chains from one sample, sequenced in a study of PD-L1 blockade in urothelial cancer. Measured with immunoSEQ multiplex PCR; TCRdb has only the in-frame clones, and not every one. The profile shows some 43,000 clones, around 81% of them singletons. The material sequenced was PBMCs, taken around atezolizumab (anti-PD-L1) treatment. These receptors came from a man between 60 and 70 years old with urothelial cancer. Both conserved end residues are part of each CDR3. A D gene is named only where the DNA matches it firmly. Clone size is not always given. Where it is, it says once, few, many or a class for expanded clones.

TRBV20-1,NA,NA,TRBJ2-7,TGCAGTGCTATCCGGGGGGAGCAGTACTTC,CSAIRGEQYF
TRBV6-1,NA,once,TRBJ2-3,TGTGCCAGCAGTGCCGGACAGCTTAGCACAGATACGCAGTATTTT,CASSAGQLSTDTQYF
TRBV2,TRBD2,NA,TRBJ2-3,TGTGCCACTCCTAGCGGCGCTAGCACAGATACGCAGTATTTT,CATPSGASTDTQYF
TRBV29-1,TRBD2,NA,TRBJ2-3,TGCAGCGTTGAGCGTGGCGGGGGGGCAGATACGCAGTATTTT,CSVERGGGADTQYF
TRBV10-1,TRBD1,NA,TRBJ2-5,TGCGCCAGCAGTCGGGACAGGGAAGAGACCCAGTACTTC,CASSRDREETQYF
TRBV18,NA,NA,TRBJ1-3,TGTGCCAGCTCACCCCGGAGCGTAACAGGAGCCTCTGGAAACACCATATATTTT,CASSPRSVTGASGNTIYF
TRBV30,TRBD2,NA,TRBJ2-1,TGTGCCTGGAGTTTACGAACTAGCGGGAAAAGCGGTGAGCAGTTCTTC,CAWSLRTSGKSGEQFF
TRBV11-3,NA,many,TRBJ2-7,TGTGCCAGCATCCGCTACGAGCAGTACTTC,CASIRYEQYF
TRBV7-2,TRBD2,NA,TRBJ2-1,TGTGCCAGCAACAATCCGGGACTAGCGGGAAGGAATGAGCAGTTCTTC,CASNNPGLAGRNEQFF
TRBV5-1,TRBD2,NA,TRBJ2-3,TGCGCCAGCAGGACTAGCGGGAGTGGGACAGATACGCAGTATTTT,CASRTSGSGTDTQYF
TRBV29-1,NA,NA,TRBJ1-1,TGCAGCGGGGTACACAGCACTGAAGCTTTCTTT,CSGVHSTEAFF
TRBV30,NA,NA,TRBJ1-2,TGTGCCTGGAGAGGGGACAAGTGGAGCTACACCTTC,CAWRGDKWSYTF
TRBV28,NA,NA,TRBJ2-1,TGTGCCAGCAGCCGTGGGTCACAGGTCAATGAGCAGTTCTTC,CASSRGSQVNEQFF
TRBV6-5,NA,NA,TRBJ2-7,TGTGCCAGCACCAAAGGCAGGGGGGTCTACGAGCAGTACTTC,CASTKGRGVYEQYF
TRBV2,NA,NA,TRBJ1-4,TGTGCCAGCAGAGAGACGGAGGTAACTAATGAAAAACTGTTTTTT,CASRETEVTNEKLFF
TRBV28,NA,NA,TRBJ1-3,TGTGCCAGCATAACCTGGGGGGGGCGCAGTGGAAACACCATATATTTT,CASITWGGRSGNTIYF
TRBV19,NA,once,TRBJ2-7,TGTGCCAGTAGCAAATCGACAGAACCCTACGAGCAGTACTTC,CASSKSTEPYEQYF
TRBV29-1,TRBD2,NA,TRBJ2-2,TGCAGCGCTAAAGCGGGAGGGGGCGGCGGGGAGCTGTTTTTT,CSAKAGGGGGELFF
TRBV7-8,NA,NA,TRBJ2-3,TGTGCCAGCAGCTTACTTGGGGCTAACACAGATACGCAGTATTTT,CASSLLGANTDTQYF
TRBV11-2,TRBD2,NA,TRBJ2-1,TGTGCCAGCAGCTCTTACCGACTGGGACTAGAGTCCTACAATGAGCAGTTCTTC,CASSSYRLGLESYNEQFF
TRBV5-4,TRBD1,NA,TRBJ2-3,TGTGCCAGCAGCCTAGGGACAGGGAGGACAGATACGCAGTATTTT,CASSLGTGRTDTQYF
TRBV11-3,NA,NA,TRBJ2-2,TGTGCCAGCAGCCCAACCCGGGGGTCCGGGGAGCTGTTTTTT,CASSPTRGSGELFF
TRBV13,TRBD1,NA,TRBJ2-1,TGTGCCAGCAGCTCCCGACAGGGGATCGGTGAGCAGTTCTTC,CASSSRQGIGEQFF
TRBV7-2,TRBD2,NA,TRBJ2-3,TGTGCCAGCAGCCGACTAGCGGGAGGGCCGACGCAGTATTTT,CASSRLAGGPTQYF
TRBV6-6,NA,once,TRBJ1-5,TGTGCCAGCAGTTACCAGGGTCTCAATCAGCCCCAGCATTTT,CASSYQGLNQPQHF
TRBV9,TRBD1,NA,TRBJ2-2,TGTGCCAGCAGTCCCCGGACAGGGTGGAACACCGGGGAGCTGTTTTTT,CASSPRTGWNTGELFF
TRBV2,TRBD2,NA,TRBJ2-5,TGTGCCAGCACGGGGGGGCTCCAAGAGACCCAGTACTTC,CASTGGLQETQYF
TRBV27,NA,NA,TRBJ1-2,TGTGCCAGCAGTTTCCGCGACTTCTATGGCTACACCTTC,CASSFRDFYGYTF
TRBV28,NA,once,TRBJ1-2,TGTGCCAGCACCACCACCGGGACATACTATGGCTACACCTTC,CASTTTGTYYGYTF
TRBV7-2,TRBD2,NA,TRBJ2-7,TGTGCCAGCAGCTTACGAGCGGGGGGGTCCTACGAGCAGTACTTC,CASSLRAGGSYEQYF
TRBV10-3,NA,few,TRBJ1-1,TGTGCCATCAGTGAGTCCGGGAACACTGAAGCTTTCTTT,CAISESGNTEAFF
TRBV5-1,NA,NA,TRBJ2-2,TGCGCCAGCCGCCTACAGGGGAACACCGGGGAGCTGTTTTTT,CASRLQGNTGELFF
TRBV19,NA,once,TRBJ2-5,TGTGCCAGTAGTATAACCGGTGCAGAGACCCAGTACTTC,CASSITGAETQYF
TRBV2,TRBD1,NA,TRBJ2-4,TGTGCCAGCAGTAAGGCGGGGACAGGGGGCTTGAACATTCAGTACTTC,CASSKAGTGGLNIQYF
TRBV4-1,NA,NA,TRBJ2-7,TGCGCCAGCAGCCAAAGACAGGCGGTCTACGAGCAGTACTTC,CASSQRQAVYEQYF
TRBV7-2,TRBD1,NA,TRBJ2-5,TGTGCCAGCAGCCCGGACAGGGTAGAGACCCAGTACTTC,CASSPDRVETQYF